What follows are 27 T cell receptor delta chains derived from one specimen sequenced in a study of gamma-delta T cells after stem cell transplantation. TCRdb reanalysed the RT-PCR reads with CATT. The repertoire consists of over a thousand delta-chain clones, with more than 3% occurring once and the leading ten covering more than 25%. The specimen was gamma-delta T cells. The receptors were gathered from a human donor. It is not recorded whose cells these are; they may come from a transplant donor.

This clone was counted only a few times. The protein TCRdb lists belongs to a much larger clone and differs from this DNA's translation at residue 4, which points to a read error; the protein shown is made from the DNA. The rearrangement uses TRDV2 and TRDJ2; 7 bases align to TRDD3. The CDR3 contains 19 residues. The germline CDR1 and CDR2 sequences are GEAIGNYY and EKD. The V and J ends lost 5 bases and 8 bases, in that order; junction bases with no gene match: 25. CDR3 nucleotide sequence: TGTGCCTGTGCTAGTCTCCAACGTACTGGGGCCTCCGAAGGGGCACAACTCTTCTTT. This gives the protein CACASLQRTGASEGAQLFF.

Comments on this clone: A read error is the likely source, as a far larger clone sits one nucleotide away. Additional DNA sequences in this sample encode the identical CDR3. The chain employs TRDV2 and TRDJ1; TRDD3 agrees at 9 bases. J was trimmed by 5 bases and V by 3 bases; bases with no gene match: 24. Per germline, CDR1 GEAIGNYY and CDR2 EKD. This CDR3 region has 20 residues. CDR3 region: CACDPVGPGYWGTVTDKLIF. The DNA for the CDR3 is TGTGCCTGTGACCCCGTCGGGCCTGGATACTGGGGGACCGTCACTGATAAACTCATCTTT.

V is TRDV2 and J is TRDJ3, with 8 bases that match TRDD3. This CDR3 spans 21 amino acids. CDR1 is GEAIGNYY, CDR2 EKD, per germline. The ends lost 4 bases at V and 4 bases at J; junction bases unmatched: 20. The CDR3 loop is CACDVLGVDRGSGWDTRQMFF. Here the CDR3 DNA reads TGTGCCTGTGATGTACTGGGGGTTGATCGTGGCTCGGGGTGGGACACCCGACAGATGTTTTTC.

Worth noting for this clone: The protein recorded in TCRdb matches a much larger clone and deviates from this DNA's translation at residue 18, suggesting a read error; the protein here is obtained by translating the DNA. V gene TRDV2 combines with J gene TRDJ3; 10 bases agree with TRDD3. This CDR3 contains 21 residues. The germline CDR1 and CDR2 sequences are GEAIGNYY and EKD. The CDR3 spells CACDTAGSYWGMSWDTRRMFF. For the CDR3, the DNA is TGTGCCTGTGACACCGCGGGATCCTACTGGGGGATGTCCTGGGACACCCGACGGATGTTTTTC.

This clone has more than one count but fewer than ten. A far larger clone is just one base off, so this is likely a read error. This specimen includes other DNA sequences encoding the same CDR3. Here the CDR3 reads CACDTVGGGSPAGLLIF. Here the CDR3 DNA reads TGTGCCTGTGACACCGTCGGCGGGGGATCGCCCGCGGGGTTACTCATCTTT. The V gene is TRDV2, the J gene TRDJ1; TRDD3 aligns across 7 bases. The CDR3 length is 17 residues. In germline, CDR1 is GEAIGNYY, CDR2 EKD. The junction had 19 bases not matched to a gene; V was cut back by 0 bases and J by 10 bases.

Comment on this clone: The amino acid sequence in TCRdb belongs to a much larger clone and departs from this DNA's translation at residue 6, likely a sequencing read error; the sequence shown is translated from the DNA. The CDR3, as DNA: TGTGCCTGTGACACGCCCGTAAGCGCCGATAAACTCATCTTT. Its protein product is CACDTPVSADKLIF. J is TRDJ1 and V is TRDV2, with unresolved D. The germline gives CDR1 GEAIGNYY, CDR2 EKD. The ends were cut back, 1 base at V and 3 bases at J, with 11 bases in the middle. This CDR3 has 14 amino acids.

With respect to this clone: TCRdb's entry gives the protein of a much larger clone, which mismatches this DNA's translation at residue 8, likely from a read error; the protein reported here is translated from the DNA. The CDR3 loop is CACDTVGEGWGIRSENDKLIF. The CDR3 bases are TGTGCCTGTGACACCGTTGGGGAAGGCTGGGGGATACGGTCGGAGAACGATAAACTCATCTTT. V is TRDV2 and J is TRDJ1, with 12 nucleotides matching TRDD3. From germline, CDR1 is GEAIGNYY and CDR2 EKD. The CDR3 runs to 21 residues. Trimming removed 0 bases from V and 4 bases from J; junction bases left unmatched: 20.

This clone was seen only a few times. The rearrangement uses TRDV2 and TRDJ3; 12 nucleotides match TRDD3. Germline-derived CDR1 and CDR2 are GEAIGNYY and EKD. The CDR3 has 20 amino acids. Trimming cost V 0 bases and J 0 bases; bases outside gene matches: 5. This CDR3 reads CACDTVLGDTLSWDTRQMFF. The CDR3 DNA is TGTGCCTGTGACACCGTACTGGGGGATACCCTCTCCTGGGACACCCGACAGATGTTTTTC.

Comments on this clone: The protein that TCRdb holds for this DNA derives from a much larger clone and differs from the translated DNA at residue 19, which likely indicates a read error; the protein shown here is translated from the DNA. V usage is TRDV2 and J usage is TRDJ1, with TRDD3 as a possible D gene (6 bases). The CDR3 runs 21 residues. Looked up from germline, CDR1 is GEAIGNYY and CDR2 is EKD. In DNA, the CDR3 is TGTGCCTGTGACACCGTAGCCCCTGGGGATCAAGCAGGGGGCTCGATCGATAAACACATCTTT. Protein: CACDTVAPGDQAGGSIDKHIF.

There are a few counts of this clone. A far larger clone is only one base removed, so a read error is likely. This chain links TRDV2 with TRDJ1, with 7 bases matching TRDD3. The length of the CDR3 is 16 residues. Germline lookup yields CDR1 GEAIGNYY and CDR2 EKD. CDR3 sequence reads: CARDTLDTRGTDKLIF. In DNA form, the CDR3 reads TGTGCCCGTGACACCTTGGATACGCGGGGGACCGATAAACTCATCTTT.

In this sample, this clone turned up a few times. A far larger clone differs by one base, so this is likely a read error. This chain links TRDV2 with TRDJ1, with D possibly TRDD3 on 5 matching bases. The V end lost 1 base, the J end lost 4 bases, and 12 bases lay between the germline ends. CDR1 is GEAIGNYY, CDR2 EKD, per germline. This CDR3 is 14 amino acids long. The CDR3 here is CACDTMGPLDKLIF. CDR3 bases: TGTGCCTGTGACACGATGGGGCCCCTCGATAAACTCATCTTT.

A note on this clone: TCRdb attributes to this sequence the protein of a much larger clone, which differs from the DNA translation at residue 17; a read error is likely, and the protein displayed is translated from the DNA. The CDR3 region has the DNA TGTGCCTGTGACACCGCTGGGGGATACCCGGACTGGGACACCCGACAGGTGTTTTTC. Its translation: CACDTAGGYPDWDTRQVFF. V is TRDV2 and J is TRDJ3; 11 bases fit TRDD3. Germline lookup yields CDR1 GEAIGNYY and CDR2 EKD. CDR3 length: 19 residues.

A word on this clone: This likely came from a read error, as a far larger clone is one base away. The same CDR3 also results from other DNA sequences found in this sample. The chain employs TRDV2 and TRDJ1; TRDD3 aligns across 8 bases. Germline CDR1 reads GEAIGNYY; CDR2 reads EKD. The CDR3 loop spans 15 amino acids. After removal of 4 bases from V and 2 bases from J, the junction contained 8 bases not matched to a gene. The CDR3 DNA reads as TGTGCCTGTGATGTACTGGGGGTTGATACCGATAAACTCATCTTT. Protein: CACDVLGVDTDKLIF.

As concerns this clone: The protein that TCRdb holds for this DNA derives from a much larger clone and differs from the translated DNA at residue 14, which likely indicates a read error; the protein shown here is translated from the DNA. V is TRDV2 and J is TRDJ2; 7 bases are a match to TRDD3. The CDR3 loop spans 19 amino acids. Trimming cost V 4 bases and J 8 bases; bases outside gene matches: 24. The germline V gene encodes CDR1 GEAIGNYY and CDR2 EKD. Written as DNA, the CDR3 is TGTGCCTGTGATAGTCTCCAACGTACTGGGGCCTCCGAAGAGGCACAACTCTTCTTT. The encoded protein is CACDSLQRTGASEEAQLFF.

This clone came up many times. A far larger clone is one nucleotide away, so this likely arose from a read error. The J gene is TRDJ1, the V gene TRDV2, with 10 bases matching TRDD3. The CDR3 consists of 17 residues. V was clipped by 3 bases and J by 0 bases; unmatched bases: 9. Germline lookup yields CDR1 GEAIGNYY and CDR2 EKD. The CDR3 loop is CACDGVLGDLNTDKLIF. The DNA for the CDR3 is TGTGCCTGTGACGGGGTACTGGGGGATCTGAACACCGATAAACTCATCTTT.

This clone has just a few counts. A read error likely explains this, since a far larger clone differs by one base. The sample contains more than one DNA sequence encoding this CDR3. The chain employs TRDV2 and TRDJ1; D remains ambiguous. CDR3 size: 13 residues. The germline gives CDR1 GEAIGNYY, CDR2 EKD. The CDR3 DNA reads TGTGCCTGTGACACGTTCAACACCGATAAACTCATTTTT. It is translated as CACDTFNTDKLIF.

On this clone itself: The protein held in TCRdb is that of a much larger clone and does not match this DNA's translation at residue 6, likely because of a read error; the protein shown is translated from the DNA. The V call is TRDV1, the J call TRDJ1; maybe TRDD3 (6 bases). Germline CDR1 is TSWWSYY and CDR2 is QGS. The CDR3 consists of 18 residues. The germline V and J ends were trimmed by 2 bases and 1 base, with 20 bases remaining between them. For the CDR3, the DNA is TGTGCTCTTGGGGAAGGGAGGGGATTTTTCAGTATCACCGATAAACTCATCTTT. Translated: CALGEGRGFFSITDKLIF.

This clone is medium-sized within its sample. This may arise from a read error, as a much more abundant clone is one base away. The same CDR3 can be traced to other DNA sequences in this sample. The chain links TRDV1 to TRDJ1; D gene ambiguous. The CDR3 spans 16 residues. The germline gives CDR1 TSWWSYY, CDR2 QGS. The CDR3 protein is CALGVLFPPLTDKLIF. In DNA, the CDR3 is TGTGCTCTTGGGGTCCTTTTCCCACCCCTTACCGACAAACTCATCTTT.

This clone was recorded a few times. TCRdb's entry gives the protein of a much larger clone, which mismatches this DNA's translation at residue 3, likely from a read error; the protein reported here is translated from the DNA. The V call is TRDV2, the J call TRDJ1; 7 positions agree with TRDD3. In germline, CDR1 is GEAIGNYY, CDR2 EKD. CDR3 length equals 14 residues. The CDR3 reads CARDTLGGPDKLIF. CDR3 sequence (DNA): TGTGCCCGTGACACCCTTGGGGGACCCGATAAACTCATCTTT.

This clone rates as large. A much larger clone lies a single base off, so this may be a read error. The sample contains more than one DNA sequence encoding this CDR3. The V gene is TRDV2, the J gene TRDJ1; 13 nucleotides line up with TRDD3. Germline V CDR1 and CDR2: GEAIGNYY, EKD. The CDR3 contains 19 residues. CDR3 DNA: TGTGCCTGTGACACCCTTATACTGGGGGATACGGCTACCACCGATAAACTCATCTTC. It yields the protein CACDTLILGDTATTDKLIF.

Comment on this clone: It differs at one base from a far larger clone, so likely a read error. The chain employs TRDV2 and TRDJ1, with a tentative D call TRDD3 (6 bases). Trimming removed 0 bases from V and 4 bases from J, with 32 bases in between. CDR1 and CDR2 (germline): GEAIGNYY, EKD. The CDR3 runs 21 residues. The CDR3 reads CACDTVALGDQAGGSIDKLIF. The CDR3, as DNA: TGTGCCTGTGACACCGTAGCCCTTGGGGATCAAGCAGGGGGCTCGATCGATAAACTCATCTTT.

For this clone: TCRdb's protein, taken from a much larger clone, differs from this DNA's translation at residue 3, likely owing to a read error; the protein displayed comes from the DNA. The CDR3: CARDRVAGESSWDTRQMFF. The CDR3 DNA reads TGTGCCCGTGACAGAGTGGCTGGGGAAAGCTCCTGGGACACCCGACAGATGTTTTTC. The chain joins TRDV2 to TRDJ3, with a tentative D call TRDD3 (6 bases). CDR3 length: 19 residues. CDR1 and CDR2 (germline): GEAIGNYY, EKD.

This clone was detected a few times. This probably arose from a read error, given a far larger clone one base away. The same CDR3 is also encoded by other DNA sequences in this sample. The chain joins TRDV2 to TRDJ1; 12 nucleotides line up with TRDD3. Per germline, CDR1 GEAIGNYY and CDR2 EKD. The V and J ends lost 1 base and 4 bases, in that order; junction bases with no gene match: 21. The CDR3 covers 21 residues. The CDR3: CACDTVGGGWGIRSENDKLIF. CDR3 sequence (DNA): TGTGCCTGTGACACTGTTGGGGGAGGCTGGGGGATACGGTCGGAGAACGATAAACTCATCTTT.

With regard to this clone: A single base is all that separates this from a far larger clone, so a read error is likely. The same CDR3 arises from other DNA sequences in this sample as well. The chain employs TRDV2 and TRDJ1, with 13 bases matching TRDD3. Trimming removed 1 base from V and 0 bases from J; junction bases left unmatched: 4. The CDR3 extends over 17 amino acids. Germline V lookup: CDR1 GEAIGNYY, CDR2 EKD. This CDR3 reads CACDTLLGDTDTDKLIF. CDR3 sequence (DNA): TGTGCCTGTGACACACTACTGGGGGATACGGACACCGATAAACTCATCTTT.

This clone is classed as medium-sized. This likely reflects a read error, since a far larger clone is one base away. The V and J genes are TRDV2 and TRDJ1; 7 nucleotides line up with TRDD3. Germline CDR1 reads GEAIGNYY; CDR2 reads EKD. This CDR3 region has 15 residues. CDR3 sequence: CACVTVGEYTDKLIF. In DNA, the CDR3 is TGTGCCTGTGTCACCGTGGGGGAGTACACCGATAAACTCATCTTT.

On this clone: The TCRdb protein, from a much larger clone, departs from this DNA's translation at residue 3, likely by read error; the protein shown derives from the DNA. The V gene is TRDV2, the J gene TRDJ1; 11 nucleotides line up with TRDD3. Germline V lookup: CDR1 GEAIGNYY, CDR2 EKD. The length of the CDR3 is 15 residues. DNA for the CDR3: TGTGCCCGTGACGTACTGGGGGATATCTCCGATAAACTCATCTTT. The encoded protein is CARDVLGDISDKLIF.

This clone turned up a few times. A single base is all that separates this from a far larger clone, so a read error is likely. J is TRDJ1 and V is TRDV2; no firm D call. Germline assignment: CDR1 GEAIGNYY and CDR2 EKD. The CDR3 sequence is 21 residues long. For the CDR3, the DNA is TGTGCCTGTGACCCCATTCCCGTTCCCAGGACGGGCCGTACGTACACCGATAAACTCACCTTT. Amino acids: CACDPIPVPRTGRTYTDKLTF.